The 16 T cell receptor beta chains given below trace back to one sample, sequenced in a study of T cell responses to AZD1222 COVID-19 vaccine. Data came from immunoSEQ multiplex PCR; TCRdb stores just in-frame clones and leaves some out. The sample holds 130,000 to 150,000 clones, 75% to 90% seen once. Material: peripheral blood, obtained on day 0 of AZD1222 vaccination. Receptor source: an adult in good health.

The CDR3, as DNA: TGTGCCAGCAGCGTATGGTCTAGCGGGGCACCGATCGCCCAGTACTTC. It yields the protein CASSVWSSGAPIAQYF. This sequence joins TRBV9 and TRBJ2-5; 9 bases map to TRBD2. CDR1 is SGDLS and CDR2 is YYNGEE in the germline V gene. The CDR3 totals 16 residues. J lost 9 bases, V lost 1 base, and 13 bases had no gene match.

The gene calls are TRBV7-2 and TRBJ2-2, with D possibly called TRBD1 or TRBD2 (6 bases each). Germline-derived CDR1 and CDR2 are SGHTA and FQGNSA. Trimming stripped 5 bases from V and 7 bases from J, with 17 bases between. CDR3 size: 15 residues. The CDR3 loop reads CASSAQGGQIGELFF. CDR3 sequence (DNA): TGTGCCAGCAGCGCCCAAGGGGGGCAGATCGGGGAGCTGTTTTTT.

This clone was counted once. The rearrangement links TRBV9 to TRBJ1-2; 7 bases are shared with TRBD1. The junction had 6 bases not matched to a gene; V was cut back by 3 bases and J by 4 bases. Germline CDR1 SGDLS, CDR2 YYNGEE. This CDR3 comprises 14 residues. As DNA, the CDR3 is TGTGCCAGCAGCGGGACAGGCAGGGGCTATGGCTACACCTTC. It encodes CASSGTGRGYGYTF.

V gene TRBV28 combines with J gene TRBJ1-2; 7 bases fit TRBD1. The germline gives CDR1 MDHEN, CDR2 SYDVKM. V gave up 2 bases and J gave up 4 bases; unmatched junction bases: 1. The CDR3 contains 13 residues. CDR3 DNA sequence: TGTGCCAGCAGTTTAACAGGGGTCTATGGCTACACCTTC. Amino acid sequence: CASSLTGVYGYTF.

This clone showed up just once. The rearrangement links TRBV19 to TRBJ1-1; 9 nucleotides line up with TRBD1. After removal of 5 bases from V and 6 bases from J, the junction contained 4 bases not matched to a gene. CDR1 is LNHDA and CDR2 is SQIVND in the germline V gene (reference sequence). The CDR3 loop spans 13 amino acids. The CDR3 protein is CASSGGTGPEAFF. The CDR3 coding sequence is TGTGCCAGTAGTGGGGGGACAGGGCCTGAAGCTTTCTTT.

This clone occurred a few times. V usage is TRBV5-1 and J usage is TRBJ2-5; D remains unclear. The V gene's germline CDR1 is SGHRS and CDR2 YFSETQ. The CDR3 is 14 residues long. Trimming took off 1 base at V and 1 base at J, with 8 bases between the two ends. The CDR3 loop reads CASSLIDGQETQYF. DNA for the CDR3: TGCGCCAGCAGCTTGATTGACGGCCAAGAGACCCAGTACTTC.

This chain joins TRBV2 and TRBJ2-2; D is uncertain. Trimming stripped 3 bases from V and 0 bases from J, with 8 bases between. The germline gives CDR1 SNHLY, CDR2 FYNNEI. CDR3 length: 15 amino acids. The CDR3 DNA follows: TGTGCCAGCAGTGAGGTGGGGTCGAACACCGGGGAGCTGTTTTTT. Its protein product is CASSEVGSNTGELFF.

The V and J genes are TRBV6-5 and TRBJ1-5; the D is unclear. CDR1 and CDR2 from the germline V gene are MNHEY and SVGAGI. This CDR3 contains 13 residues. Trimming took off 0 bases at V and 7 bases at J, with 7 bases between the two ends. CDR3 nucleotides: TGTGCCAGCAGTTACTCCGGAGAACAGCCCCAGCATTTT. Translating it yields CASSYSGEQPQHF.

The CDR3, as DNA: TGTGCCAGCAGTTTGAGGACTGAGCAGCCCCAGCATTTT. This gives the protein CASSLRTEQPQHF. V and J are TRBV27 and TRBJ1-5; D gene unclear. This CDR3 contains 13 residues. V gave up 3 bases and J gave up 7 bases, with 10 bases separating them. Germline CDR1 and CDR2: MNHEY and SMNVEV (reference sequence).

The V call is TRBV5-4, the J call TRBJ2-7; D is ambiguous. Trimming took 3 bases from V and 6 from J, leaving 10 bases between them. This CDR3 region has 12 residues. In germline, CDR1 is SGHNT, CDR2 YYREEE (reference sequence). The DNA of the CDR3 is TGTGCCAGCAGCTCCGGCCGCGGCGAGCAGTACTTC. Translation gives CASSSGRGEQYF.

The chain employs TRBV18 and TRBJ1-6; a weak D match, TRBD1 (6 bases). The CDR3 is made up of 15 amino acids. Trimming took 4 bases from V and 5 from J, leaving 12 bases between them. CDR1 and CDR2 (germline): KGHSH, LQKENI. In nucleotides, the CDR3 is TGTGCCAGCTCACGACGACAGGCCAATAATTCACCCCTCCACTTT. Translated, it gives CASSRRQANNSPLHF.

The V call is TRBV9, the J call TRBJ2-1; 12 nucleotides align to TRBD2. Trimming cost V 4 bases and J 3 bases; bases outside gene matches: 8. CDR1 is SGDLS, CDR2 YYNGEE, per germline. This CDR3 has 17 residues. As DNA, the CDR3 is TGTGCCAGCAGCTCGAGACTAGCGGGGGAGGTCTACAATGAGCAGTTCTTC. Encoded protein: CASSSRLAGEVYNEQFF.

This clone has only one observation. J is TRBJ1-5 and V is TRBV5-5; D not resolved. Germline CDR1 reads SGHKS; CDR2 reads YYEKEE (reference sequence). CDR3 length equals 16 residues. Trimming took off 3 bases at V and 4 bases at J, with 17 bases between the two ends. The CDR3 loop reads CASSWGSARRNQPQHF. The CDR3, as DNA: TGTGCCAGCAGCTGGGGTTCGGCCCGGAGAAATCAGCCCCAGCATTTT.

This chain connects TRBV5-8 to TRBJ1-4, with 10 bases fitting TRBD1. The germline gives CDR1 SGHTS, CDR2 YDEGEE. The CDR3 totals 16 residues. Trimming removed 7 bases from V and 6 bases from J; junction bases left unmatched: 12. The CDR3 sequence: CASALAGQGSHEKLFF. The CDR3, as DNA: TGTGCCAGCGCGCTAGCGGGACAGGGGAGTCATGAAAAACTGTTTTTT.

CDR3 amino acids: CASRHQGTGGDQPQHF. DNA for the CDR3: TGTGCCAGTCGGCACCAAGGGACAGGGGGCGATCAGCCCCAGCATTTT. The chain combines TRBV19 with TRBJ1-5; 12 positions match TRBD1. Trimming removed 8 bases from V and 5 bases from J; junction bases left unmatched: 10. Germline CDR1 and CDR2: LNHDA and SQIVND (reference sequence). The CDR3 runs 16 residues.

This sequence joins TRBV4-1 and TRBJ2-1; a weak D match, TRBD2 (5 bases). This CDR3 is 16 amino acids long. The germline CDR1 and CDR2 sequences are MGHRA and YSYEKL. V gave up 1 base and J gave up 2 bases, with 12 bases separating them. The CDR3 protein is CASSQGVQRTYNEQFF. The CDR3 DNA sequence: TGCGCCAGCAGCCAAGGTGTACAGCGGACCTACAATGAGCAGTTCTTC.